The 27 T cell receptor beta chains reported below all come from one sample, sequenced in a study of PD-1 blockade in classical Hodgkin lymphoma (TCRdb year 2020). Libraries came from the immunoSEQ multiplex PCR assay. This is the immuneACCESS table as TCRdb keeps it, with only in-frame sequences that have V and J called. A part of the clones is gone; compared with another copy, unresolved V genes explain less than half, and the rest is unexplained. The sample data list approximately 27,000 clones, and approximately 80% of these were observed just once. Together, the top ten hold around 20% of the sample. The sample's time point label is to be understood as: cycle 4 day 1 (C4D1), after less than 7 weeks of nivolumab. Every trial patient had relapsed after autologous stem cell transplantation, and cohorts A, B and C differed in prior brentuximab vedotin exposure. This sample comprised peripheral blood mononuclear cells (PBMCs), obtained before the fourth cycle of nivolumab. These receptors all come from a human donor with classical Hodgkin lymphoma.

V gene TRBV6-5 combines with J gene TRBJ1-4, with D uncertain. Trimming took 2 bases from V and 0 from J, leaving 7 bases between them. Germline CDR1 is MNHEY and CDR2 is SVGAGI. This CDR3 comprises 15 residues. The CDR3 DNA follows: TGTGCCAGCAGTTACGAACTCGCAACTAATGAAAAACTGTTTTTT. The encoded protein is CASSYELATNEKLFF.

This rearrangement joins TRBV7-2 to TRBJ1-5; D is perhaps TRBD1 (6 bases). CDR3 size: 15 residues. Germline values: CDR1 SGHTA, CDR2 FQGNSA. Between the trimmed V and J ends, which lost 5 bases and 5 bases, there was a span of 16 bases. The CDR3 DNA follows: TGTGCCAGCAGCCACGGGGGGCGGATTGATCAGCCCCAGCATTTT. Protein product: CASSHGGRIDQPQHF.

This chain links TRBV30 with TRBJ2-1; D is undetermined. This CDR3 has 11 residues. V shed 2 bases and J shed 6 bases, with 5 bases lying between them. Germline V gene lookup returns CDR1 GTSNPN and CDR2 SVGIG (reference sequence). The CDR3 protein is CAWSLGNEQFF. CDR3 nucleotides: TGTGCCTGGAGTCTAGGCAATGAGCAGTTCTTC.

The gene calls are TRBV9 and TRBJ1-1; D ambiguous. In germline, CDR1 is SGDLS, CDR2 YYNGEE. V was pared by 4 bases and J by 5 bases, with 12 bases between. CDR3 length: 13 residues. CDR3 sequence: CASSLVGKTEAFF. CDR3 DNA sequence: TGTGCCAGCAGCTTGGTAGGGAAGACTGAAGCTTTCTTT.

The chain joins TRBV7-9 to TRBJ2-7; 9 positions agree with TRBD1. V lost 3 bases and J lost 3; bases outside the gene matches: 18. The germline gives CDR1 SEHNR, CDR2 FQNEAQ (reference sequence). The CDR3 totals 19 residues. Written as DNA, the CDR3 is TGTGCCAGCAGCTTCCACAAAAGATCCCGGGACAGGGTATACTACGAGCAGTACTTC. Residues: CASSFHKRSRDRVYYEQYF.

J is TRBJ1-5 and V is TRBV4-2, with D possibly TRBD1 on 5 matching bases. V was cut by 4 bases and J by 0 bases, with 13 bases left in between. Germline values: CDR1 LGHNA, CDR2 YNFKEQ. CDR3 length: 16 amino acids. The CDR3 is CASSPAPGNSNQPQHF. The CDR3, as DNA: TGTGCCAGCAGCCCAGCCCCAGGGAATAGCAATCAGCCCCAGCATTTT.

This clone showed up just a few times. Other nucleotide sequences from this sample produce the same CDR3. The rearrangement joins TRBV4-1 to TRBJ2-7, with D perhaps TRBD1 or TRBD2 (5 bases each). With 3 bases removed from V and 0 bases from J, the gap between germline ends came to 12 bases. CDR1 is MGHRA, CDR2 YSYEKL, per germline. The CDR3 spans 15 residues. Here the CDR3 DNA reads TGCGCCAGCAGCCACTTAGAGGGACCCTCCTACGAGCAGTACTTC. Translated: CASSHLEGPSYEQYF.

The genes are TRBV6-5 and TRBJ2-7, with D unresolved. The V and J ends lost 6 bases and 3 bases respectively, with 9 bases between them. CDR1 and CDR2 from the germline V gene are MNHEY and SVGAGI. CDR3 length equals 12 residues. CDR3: CASSPGDYEQYF. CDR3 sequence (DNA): TGTGCCAGCAGCCCTGGGGACTACGAGCAGTACTTC.

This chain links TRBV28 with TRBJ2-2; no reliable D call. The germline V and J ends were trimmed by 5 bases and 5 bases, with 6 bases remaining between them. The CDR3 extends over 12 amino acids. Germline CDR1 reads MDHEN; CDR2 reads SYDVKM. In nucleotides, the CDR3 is TGTGCCAGCAGTCTTAGTACCGGGGAGCTGTTTTTT. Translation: CASSLSTGELFF. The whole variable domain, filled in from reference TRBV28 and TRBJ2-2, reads DVKVTQSSRYLVKRTGEKVFLECVQDMDHENMFWYRQDPGLGLRLIYFSYDVKMKEKGDIPEGYSVSREKKERFSLILESASTNQTSMYLCASSLSTGELFFGEGSRLTVL.

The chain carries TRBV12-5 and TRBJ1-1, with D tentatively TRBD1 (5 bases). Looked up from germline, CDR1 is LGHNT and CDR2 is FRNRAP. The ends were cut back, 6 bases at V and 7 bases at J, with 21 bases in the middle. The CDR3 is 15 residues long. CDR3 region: CASGNFGLQGSEAFF. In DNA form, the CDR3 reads TGTGCTAGTGGAAATTTTGGACTTCAGGGTAGTGAAGCTTTCTTT.

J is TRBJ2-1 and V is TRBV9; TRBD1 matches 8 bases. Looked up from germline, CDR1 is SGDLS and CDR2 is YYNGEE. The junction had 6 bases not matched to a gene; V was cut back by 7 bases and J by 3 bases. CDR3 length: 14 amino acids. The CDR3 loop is CASGGQGYYNEQFF. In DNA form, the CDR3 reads TGTGCCAGCGGTGGACAGGGATACTACAATGAGCAGTTCTTC.

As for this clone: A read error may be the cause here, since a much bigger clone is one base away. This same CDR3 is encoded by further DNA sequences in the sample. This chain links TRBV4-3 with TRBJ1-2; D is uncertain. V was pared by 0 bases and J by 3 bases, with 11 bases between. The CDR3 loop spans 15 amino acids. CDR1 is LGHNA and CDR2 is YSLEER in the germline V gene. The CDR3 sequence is CASSQETGSDYGYTF. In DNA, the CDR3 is TGCGCCAGCAGCCAAGAGACGGGGAGCGACTATGGCTACACCTTC.

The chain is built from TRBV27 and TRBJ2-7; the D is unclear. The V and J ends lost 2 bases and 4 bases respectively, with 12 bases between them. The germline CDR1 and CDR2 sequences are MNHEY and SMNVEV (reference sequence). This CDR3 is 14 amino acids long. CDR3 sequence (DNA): TGTGCCAGCAGTTTAACAAGGGTCTCGTACGAGCAGTACTTC. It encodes CASSLTRVSYEQYF.

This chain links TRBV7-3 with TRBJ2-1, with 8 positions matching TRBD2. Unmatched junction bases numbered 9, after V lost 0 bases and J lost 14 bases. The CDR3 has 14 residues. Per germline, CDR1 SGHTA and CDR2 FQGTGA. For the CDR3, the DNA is TGTGCCAGCAGCTTAACCCCGTTACTAGCGGAAAAGTTCTTC. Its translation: CASSLTPLLAEKFF.

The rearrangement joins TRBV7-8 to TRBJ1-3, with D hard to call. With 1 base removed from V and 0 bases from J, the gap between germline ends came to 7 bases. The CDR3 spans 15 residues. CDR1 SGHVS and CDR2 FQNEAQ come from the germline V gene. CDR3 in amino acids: CASSLGRHSGNTIYF. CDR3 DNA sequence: TGTGCCAGCAGCTTAGGGCGGCACTCTGGAAACACCATATATTTT.

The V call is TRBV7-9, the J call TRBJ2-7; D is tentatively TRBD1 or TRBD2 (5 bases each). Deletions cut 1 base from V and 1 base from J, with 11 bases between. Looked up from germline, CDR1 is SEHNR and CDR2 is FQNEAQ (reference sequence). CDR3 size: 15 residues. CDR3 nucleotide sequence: TGTGCCAGCAGCTTAGGCAGGGACGGATCCTACGAGCAGTACTTC. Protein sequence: CASSLGRDGSYEQYF.

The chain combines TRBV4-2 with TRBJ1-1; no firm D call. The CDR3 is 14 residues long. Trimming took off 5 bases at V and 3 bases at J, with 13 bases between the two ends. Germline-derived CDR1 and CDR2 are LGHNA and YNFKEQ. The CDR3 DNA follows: TGTGCCAGCAGCAGGAGTGGTAAGGACACTGAAGCTTTCTTT. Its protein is CASSRSGKDTEAFF.

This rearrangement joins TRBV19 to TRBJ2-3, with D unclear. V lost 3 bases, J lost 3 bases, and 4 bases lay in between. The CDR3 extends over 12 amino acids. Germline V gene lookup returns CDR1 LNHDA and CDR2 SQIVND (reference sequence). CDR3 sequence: CASSISTDTQYF. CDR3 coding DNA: TGTGCCAGTAGTATCAGTACAGATACGCAGTATTTT.

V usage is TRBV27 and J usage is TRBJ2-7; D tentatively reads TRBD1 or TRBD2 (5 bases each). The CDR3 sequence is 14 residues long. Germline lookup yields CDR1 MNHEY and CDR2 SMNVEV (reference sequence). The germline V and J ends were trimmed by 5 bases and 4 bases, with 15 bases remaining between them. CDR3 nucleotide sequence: TGTGCCAGCAGTACTACGGGGACCTCATACGAGCAGTACTTC. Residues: CASSTTGTSYEQYF.

This CDR3 reads CASSPTRDKAYEQYF. DNA for the CDR3: TGTGCCAGTAGTCCAACCCGGGACAAGGCATACGAGCAGTACTTC. The chain links TRBV19 to TRBJ2-7; D may be TRBD1 (6 bases). Looked up from germline, CDR1 is LNHDA and CDR2 is SQIVND (reference sequence). This CDR3 has 15 amino acids. V was trimmed by 5 bases and J by 4 bases, leaving 18 bases between them. The full variable domain, completed using reference TRBV19 and TRBJ2-7, is DGGITQSPKYLFRKEGQNVTLSCEQNLNHDAMYWYRQDPGQGLRLIYYSQIVNDFQKGDIAEGYSVSREKKESFPLTVTSAQKNPTAFYLCASSPTRDKAYEQYFGPGTRLTVT.

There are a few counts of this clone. Here the CDR3 DNA reads TGTGCCAGCAGTTATAGACAGGGCTATAATTCACCCCTCCACTTT. Its translation is CASSYRQGYNSPLHF. This chain joins TRBV6-6 and TRBJ1-6, with 7 positions matching TRBD1. After removal of 3 bases from V and 3 bases from J, the junction contained 2 bases not matched to a gene. The germline V gene encodes CDR1 MNHNY and CDR2 SVGAGI (reference sequence). The CDR3 contains 15 residues.

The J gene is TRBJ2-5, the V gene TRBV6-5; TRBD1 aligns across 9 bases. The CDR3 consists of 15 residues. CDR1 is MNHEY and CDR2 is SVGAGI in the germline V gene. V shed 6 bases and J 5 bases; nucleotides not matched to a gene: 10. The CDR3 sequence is CASSTTGGAGETQYF. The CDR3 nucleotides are TGTGCCAGCAGCACAACAGGGGGCGCCGGGGAGACCCAGTACTTC.

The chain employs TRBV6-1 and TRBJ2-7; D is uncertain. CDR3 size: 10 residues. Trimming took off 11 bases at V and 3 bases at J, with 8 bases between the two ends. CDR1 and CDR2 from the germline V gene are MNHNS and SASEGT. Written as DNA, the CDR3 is TGTGCCGTTGGATACTACGAGCAGTACTTC. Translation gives CAVGYYEQYF.

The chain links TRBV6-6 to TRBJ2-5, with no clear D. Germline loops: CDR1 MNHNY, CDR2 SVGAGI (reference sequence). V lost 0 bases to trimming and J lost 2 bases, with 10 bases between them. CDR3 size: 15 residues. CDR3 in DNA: TGTGCCAGCAGTTACTCTTGGGGATCACAAGAGACCCAGTACTTC. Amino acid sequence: CASSYSWGSQETQYF.

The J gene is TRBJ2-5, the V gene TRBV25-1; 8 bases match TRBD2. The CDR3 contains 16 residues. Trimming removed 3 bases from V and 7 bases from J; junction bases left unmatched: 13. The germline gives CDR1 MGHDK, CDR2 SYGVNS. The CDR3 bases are TGTGCCAGCAGTGAGCCTCTTACCGGGACTAGAGGGACCCAGTACTTC. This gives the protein CASSEPLTGTRGTQYF.

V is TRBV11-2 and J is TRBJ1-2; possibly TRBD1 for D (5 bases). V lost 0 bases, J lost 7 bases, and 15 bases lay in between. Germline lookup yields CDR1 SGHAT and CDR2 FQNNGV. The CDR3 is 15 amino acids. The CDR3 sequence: CASSLDPAGMGGYTF. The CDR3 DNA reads TGTGCCAGCAGCTTAGATCCGGCAGGGATGGGTGGCTACACCTTC.

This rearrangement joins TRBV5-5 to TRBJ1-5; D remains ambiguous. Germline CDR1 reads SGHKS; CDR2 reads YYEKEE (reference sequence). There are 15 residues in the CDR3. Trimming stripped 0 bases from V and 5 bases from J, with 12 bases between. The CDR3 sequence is CASSLVAGEDQPQHF. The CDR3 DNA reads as TGTGCCAGCAGCTTGGTGGCCGGGGAAGATCAGCCCCAGCATTTT.